Listed below are T cell receptor beta chains from one sample, sequenced in a study of blood T cell repertoires in COVID-19. Measured with immunoSEQ multiplex PCR; TCRdb has only the in-frame clones, and not every one. Among some 370,000 clones, roughly 89% were seen once, and the ten largest hold around 7%. Sequences were obtained from peripheral blood. These receptors were obtained from a man between 18 and 35 years old with active or convalescent COVID-19. The conserved cysteine and the conserved F or W are not part of the CDR3 here. Not every row has a clone size; where given, it reads once, few, many or a size class.

CDR3 length: 11; clone size: NA; V gene: TRBV10-3; J gene: TRBJ2-1; CDR3 protein: AISGGTSDEQF
CDR3 length: 15; clone size: once; V gene: TRBV5-1; J gene: TRBJ2-3; CDR3 protein: ASSLASASGGTDTQY
CDR3 length: 10; clone size: NA; V gene: TRBV12-3/TRBV12-4; J gene: TRBJ1-6; CDR3 protein: ASSFKNSPLH
CDR3 length: 12; clone size: once; V gene: TRBV6-1; J gene: TRBJ1-3; CDR3 protein: ASSEENGGNTIY
CDR3 length: 9; clone size: NA; V gene: TRBV28; J gene: TRBJ1-6; CDR3 protein: ASSPGGVHH
CDR3 length: 12; clone size: NA; V gene: TRBV28; J gene: TRBJ1-1; CDR3 protein: ASSLVPVNTEAF
CDR3 length: 14; clone size: NA; V gene: TRBV4-3; J gene: TRBJ1-2; CDR3 protein: ASSQMGQGAFGGYT
CDR3 length: 13; clone size: NA; V gene: TRBV6-4; J gene: TRBJ1-1; CDR3 protein: AKPTRGGAHTEAF
CDR3 length: 14; clone size: few; V gene: TRBV5-1; J gene: TRBJ2-2; CDR3 protein: ASSSGLAGGTGELF
CDR3 length: 13; clone size: NA; V gene: TRBV25-1; J gene: TRBJ2-1; CDR3 protein: ASSEAGTVLNEQF
CDR3 length: 13; clone size: NA; V gene: TRBV15; J gene: TRBJ1-4; CDR3 protein: ATSGQPLALEKLF
CDR3 length: 13; clone size: NA; V gene: TRBV19; J gene: TRBJ2-2; CDR3 protein: ASSIPGADTGELF
CDR3 length: 13; clone size: NA; V gene: TRBV4-2; J gene: TRBJ2-3; CDR3 protein: ASSRSDREADTQY
CDR3 length: 12; clone size: NA; V gene: TRBV11-3; J gene: TRBJ1-4; CDR3 protein: ASSSGKSDEKLF
CDR3 length: 12; clone size: NA; V gene: TRBV18; J gene: TRBJ2-7; CDR3 protein: ASSPGTVTYEQY
CDR3 length: 13; clone size: once; V gene: TRBV6-2/TRBV6-3; J gene: TRBJ1-6; CDR3 protein: ASSYSGRGNSPLH
CDR3 length: 12; clone size: NA; V gene: TRBV6-5; J gene: TRBJ2-7; CDR3 protein: ASSRTGDRYEQY
CDR3 length: 14; clone size: NA; V gene: TRBV30; J gene: TRBJ2-6; CDR3 protein: AWVRVAGSGANVLT
CDR3 length: 12; clone size: NA; V gene: TRBV7-2; J gene: TRBJ2-7; CDR3 protein: ASSLDLNSYEQY
CDR3 length: 12; clone size: NA; V gene: TRBV27; J gene: TRBJ2-7; CDR3 protein: ASSLSASGYEQY
CDR3 length: 12; clone size: NA; V gene: TRBV7-9; J gene: TRBJ2-5; CDR3 protein: ATKKQGAGETQY
CDR3 length: 12; clone size: NA; V gene: TRBV7-9; J gene: TRBJ1-4; CDR3 protein: ASRSTGRNEKLF
CDR3 length: 11; clone size: once; V gene: TRBV5-1; J gene: TRBJ2-5; CDR3 protein: ASSLYQGETQY
CDR3 length: 11; clone size: NA; V gene: TRBV6-6; J gene: TRBJ1-1; CDR3 protein: ASTRALNTEAF
CDR3 length: 15; clone size: NA; V gene: TRBV5-1; J gene: TRBJ2-1; CDR3 protein: ASSLVLSGRDYNEQF
CDR3 length: 14; clone size: NA; V gene: TRBV12-2; J gene: TRBJ2-7; CDR3 protein: ASRFRLAGQIYEQY
CDR3 length: 12; clone size: NA; V gene: TRBV11-2; J gene: TRBJ1-2; CDR3 protein: ASSSLDSAGGYT
CDR3 length: 12; clone size: NA; V gene: TRBV5-6; J gene: TRBJ1-4; CDR3 protein: ASSLGRGIEKLF
CDR3 length: 15; clone size: NA; V gene: TRBV4-3; J gene: TRBJ2-3; CDR3 protein: ASSQDAYRGRGDTQY
CDR3 length: 13; clone size: NA; V gene: TRBV5-4; J gene: TRBJ2-1; CDR3 protein: ASSLTSGMYNEQF
CDR3 length: 12; clone size: NA; V gene: TRBV4-1; J gene: TRBJ1-3; CDR3 protein: ASSQPVSGNTIY
CDR3 length: 11; clone size: NA; V gene: TRBV12-3/TRBV12-4; J gene: TRBJ1-2; CDR3 protein: ASSPGTAYGYT
CDR3 length: 12; clone size: NA; V gene: TRBV7-8; J gene: TRBJ2-5; CDR3 protein: ASSPRAGWETQY
CDR3 length: 11; clone size: NA; V gene: TRBV5-1; J gene: TRBJ2-5; CDR3 protein: ASSFEGVETQY
CDR3 length: 13; clone size: NA; V gene: TRBV2; J gene: TRBJ2-7; CDR3 protein: ASVPRGGQLYEQY
CDR3 length: 14; clone size: NA; V gene: TRBV7-9; J gene: TRBJ2-5; CDR3 protein: ASSPWRGRSVETQY
CDR3 length: 12; clone size: once; V gene: TRBV2; J gene: TRBJ2-5; CDR3 protein: ASFLTGREETQY
CDR3 length: 13; clone size: NA; V gene: TRBV5-6; J gene: TRBJ1-1; CDR3 protein: ASSRGPTENTEAF
CDR3 length: 13; clone size: NA; V gene: TRBV7-9; J gene: TRBJ2-5; CDR3 protein: ASSRLGPGKETQY
CDR3 length: 12; clone size: medium-sized; V gene: TRBV21-1; J gene: TRBJ1-5; CDR3 protein: ASSKVGGDQPQH
CDR3 length: 11; clone size: NA; V gene: TRBV24-1; J gene: TRBJ1-5; CDR3 protein: ATSDRFFQPQH
CDR3 length: 12; clone size: few; V gene: TRBV6-1; J gene: TRBJ2-3; CDR3 protein: ASSESPETDTQY
CDR3 length: 15; clone size: once; V gene: TRBV19; J gene: TRBJ1-2; CDR3 protein: ASSRLFPGQGNYGYT
CDR3 length: 13; clone size: NA; V gene: TRBV11-2; J gene: TRBJ2-1; CDR3 protein: ASSFDSPTGNEQF
CDR3 length: 13; clone size: NA; V gene: TRBV4-3; J gene: TRBJ2-3; CDR3 protein: ASSQDRRNTDTQY
CDR3 length: 12; clone size: NA; V gene: TRBV5-4; J gene: TRBJ2-3; CDR3 protein: ASSQDYLTDTQY
CDR3 length: 15; clone size: NA; V gene: TRBV19; J gene: TRBJ1-6; CDR3 protein: ASSIDRTGAGFSPLH
CDR3 length: 10; clone size: NA; V gene: TRBV19; J gene: TRBJ1-1; CDR3 protein: ASRTWDREAF
CDR3 length: 12; clone size: once; V gene: TRBV5-1; J gene: TRBJ1-1; CDR3 protein: ASSLAGGMTEAF
CDR3 length: 12; clone size: NA; V gene: TRBV5-8; J gene: TRBJ1-6; CDR3 protein: ASSLGRGNSPLH
CDR3 length: 11; clone size: NA; V gene: TRBV3-1/TRBV3-2; J gene: TRBJ1-2; CDR3 protein: ASSPAPLYGYT
CDR3 length: 12; clone size: NA; V gene: TRBV7-8; J gene: TRBJ2-3; CDR3 protein: ASNKQGLKDTQY
CDR3 length: 13; clone size: NA; V gene: TRBV7-2; J gene: TRBJ1-1; CDR3 protein: ASSLVSGGSSEAF
CDR3 length: 13; clone size: NA; V gene: TRBV27; J gene: TRBJ1-2; CDR3 protein: ASSRNRQGGYGYT
CDR3 length: 14; clone size: NA; V gene: TRBV4-3; J gene: TRBJ1-5; CDR3 protein: ASSQEQGNGGQPQH
CDR3 length: 14; clone size: NA; V gene: TRBV7-6; J gene: TRBJ2-3; CDR3 protein: ASSLSGGVSTDTQY
CDR3 length: 13; clone size: NA; V gene: TRBV18; J gene: TRBJ1-2; CDR3 protein: ASSLDRTPNYGYT
CDR3 length: 13; clone size: NA; V gene: TRBV28; J gene: TRBJ2-7; CDR3 protein: ASRTSGTGAYEQY
CDR3 length: 14; clone size: NA; V gene: TRBV7-2; J gene: TRBJ2-7; CDR3 protein: ASSRKTGPGDYEQY